The clone carrying this T cell receptor (beta chain) has more than one count but fewer than ten. The antigen is unknown. Germline values: CDR1 MNHEY, CDR2 SMNVEV (reference sequence). This CDR3 contains 13 residues. The germline V and J ends were trimmed by 9 bases and 1 base, with 9 bases remaining between them. A quantitative 5'-RACE method, one with molecular barcodes, was used to make TCR beta libraries. TCRdb recomputed calls from the 5' RACE reads with MiXCR, one row per CDR3 protein. Of a few hundred thousand distinct CDR3 sequences in the sample, approximately 20% were seen once. These data come from a study of CD8 T cells in ankylosing spondylitis. Study-level points and caveats: Disease-associated clones were reportedly significantly overrepresented in matched ankylosing spondylitis synovial fluid. A CD8+ phenotype characterized the disease-linked clones, which were relatively rare in peripheral blood. The study identified a TCR beta motif of several highly homologous variants that appeared characteristic of ankylosing spondylitis blood. Reports of some motif variants in reactive arthritis synovial fluid and blood predate this one.

The sequence was obtained from a male donor with ankylosing spondylitis. The rearrangement links TRBV27 to TRBJ2-2; tentative D call: TRBD1 (5 bases). Specimen: blood, either unsorted or a sorted T cell fraction (not recorded which). This chain's CDR3 is CASLTVNTGELFF. In DNA form, the CDR3 reads TGTGCCAGTTTGACAGTGAACACCGGGGAGCTGTTTTTT.